The source of this T cell receptor beta chain is a study of T cells in Graves' hyperthyroidism and ophthalmopathy. Across the study: Staff took peripheral blood when the initial diagnosis was made, before any treatment began.

TCR beta CDR3 regions were amplified from RNA. HTBI primers were the set used in a first-round RT-PCR of the TCR CDR3. TCRdb processed the multiplex PCR reads anew with MiXCR; each CDR3 protein has one entry. Among 250,000 or so distinct CDR3 sequences listed, 12% to 15% were seen once. Diagnoses were established using clinical symptoms, serum thyroxine and TRAb, thyroid ultrasound and orbital computed tomography. The sample of blood was obtained at first hyperthyroidism diagnosis (before any ophthalmopathy symptoms). The V end lost 3 bases, the J end lost 0 bases, and 8 bases lay between the germline ends. The germline V gene has CDR1 GTSNPN and CDR2 SVGIG (reference sequence). The CDR3 sequence is 14 residues long. The table lists this clonotype with many counts.

This receptor was taken from a woman between 45 and 60 years old with Graves' hyperthyroidism that later progressed to Graves' ophthalmopathy. The rearrangement uses TRBV30 and TRBJ2-2, with D perhaps being TRBD1 or TRBD2 (5 bases each). Sequencing was done on a sample of blood. The CDR3 here is CAWRGVSNTGELFF. The CDR3 nucleotides are TGTGCCTGGAGGGGGGTTTCGAACACCGGGGAGCTGTTTTTT.